These 16 T cell receptor beta chains share one sample of origin, sequenced in a study of B cell selection in AIRE deficiency (dated by TCRdb to the late 2010s). The method behind the library was the immunoSEQ multiplex PCR assay. As stored in TCRdb, this immuneACCESS dataset retains in-frame rearrangements with V and J assigned. A fraction of the clones does not appear; measured against another copy, unresolved V genes explain less than half of the discrepancy, and the remainder lacks a known reason. For this sample the table gives more than 12,000 clones, of which approximately 94% were detected only once. The ten largest clones represent 1% to 1.2% of the sample. Regulatory T cells were sorted as CD4+CD25hiCD127low/negative cells. Sequencing was done on a sample of Tregs sorted from PBMCs. These receptors were obtained from a human donor with AIRE deficiency.

V gene TRBV28 combines with J gene TRBJ2-7; D may be TRBD2 (6 bases). Trimming took off 4 bases at V and 2 bases at J, with 12 bases between the two ends. There are 14 residues in the CDR3. Germline CDR1 is MDHEN and CDR2 is SYDVKM. DNA for the CDR3: TGTGCCAGCAGTTCAGCCGGGACTCCCTACGAGCAGTACTTC. Its protein is CASSSAGTPYEQYF.

The chain carries TRBV19 and TRBJ2-4; D is possibly TRBD1 (6 bases). Looked up from germline, CDR1 is LNHDA and CDR2 is SQIVND (reference sequence). Trimming left V 3 bases short and J 6 bases short, with 12 bases between. The CDR3 runs to 14 residues. The CDR3 coding sequence is TGTGCCAGTAGTATCGGGGACAATTCAAACATTCAGTACTTC. Protein sequence: CASSIGDNSNIQYF.

The chain couples TRBV10-3 to TRBJ2-3, with 7 bases identical to TRBD1. V dropped 3 bases and J dropped 5; count of bases not matched to a gene: 5. The germline V gene encodes CDR1 ENHRY and CDR2 SYGVKD. The CDR3 is 14 residues long. CDR3 region: CAISEGGRVDTQYF. In DNA form, the CDR3 reads TGTGCCATCAGTGAAGGGGGCAGGGTAGATACGCAGTATTTT.

The rearrangement joins TRBV6-1 to TRBJ1-2; a weak D match, TRBD1 (6 bases). CDR3 length: 15 residues. Germline CDR1 is MNHNS and CDR2 is SASEGT. V shed 6 bases and J shed 6 bases, with 20 bases lying between them. CDR3 sequence: CASRIVHGGLNGYTF. CDR3 sequence (DNA): TGTGCCAGCAGGATCGTGCATGGGGGGCTTAATGGCTACACCTTC.

The chain has TRBV11-2 and TRBJ1-5, with 9 bases fitting TRBD1. V lost 11 bases and J lost 5; bases outside the gene matches: 10. Germline V gene sequence: CDR1 SGHAT, CDR2 FQNNGV. CDR3 length equals 14 residues. CDR3 amino acids: CAATNRGPDQPQHF. CDR3 in DNA: TGTGCCGCTACGAACAGGGGGCCGGATCAGCCCCAGCATTTT.

The rearrangement joins TRBV30 to TRBJ2-7; D not certain. The CDR3 extends over 12 amino acids. Germline V gene lookup returns CDR1 GTSNPN and CDR2 SVGIG (reference sequence). The germline V and J ends were trimmed by 0 bases and 5 bases, with 8 bases remaining between them. CDR3 sequence reads: CAWSVVFDEQYF. The CDR3 DNA sequence: TGTGCCTGGAGTGTGGTGTTTGACGAGCAGTACTTC.

This clone was counted a few times. This chain links TRBV5-1 with TRBJ1-5; no reliable D call. Germline V gene sequence: CDR1 SGHRS, CDR2 YFSETQ. This CDR3 region has 13 residues. Trimming stripped 0 bases from V and 11 bases from J, with 12 bases between. This CDR3 reads CASSLEPQLAQHF. The CDR3 DNA sequence: TGCGCCAGCAGCTTGGAACCTCAGCTTGCCCAGCATTTT.

This chain joins TRBV11-3 and TRBJ2-3; TRBD1 agrees at 12 bases. The V segment lost 3 bases and the J segment 2 bases; nucleotides outside the gene matches: 6. Germline CDR1 SGHNT, CDR2 YENEEA. This CDR3 is 17 amino acids long. The CDR3 bases are TGTGCCAGCAGCTTGGAAGGGACAGGGGGCATCACAGATACGCAGTATTTT. Translation gives CASSLEGTGGITDTQYF.

The chain is built from TRBV13 and TRBJ2-7, with D possibly being TRBD1 (6 bases). This CDR3 region has 15 residues. The V gene lost 3 bases and the J gene lost 2 bases, with 14 bases spanning the gap. Germline V gene lookup returns CDR1 PRHDT and CDR2 FYEKMQ (reference sequence). CDR3: CASSFRGGGTYEQYF. CDR3 DNA sequence: TGTGCCAGCAGCTTTAGGGGTGGGGGCACCTACGAGCAGTACTTC.

The chain links TRBV5-1 to TRBJ2-1; 9 bases are a match to TRBD2. This CDR3 contains 17 residues. V was pared by 0 bases and J by 2 bases, with 6 bases of the junction left unmatched. Germline CDR1 is SGHRS and CDR2 is YFSETQ. As DNA, the CDR3 is TGCGCCAGCAGCTTGGGAACGGCGGGAGGGCCCTACAATGAGCAGTTCTTC. This codes for CASSLGTAGGPYNEQFF.

This CDR3 reads CASSNRALAGPTETQYF. The CDR3 DNA reads TGTGCCAGCAGCAATAGAGCTCTAGCGGGCCCCACGGAGACCCAGTACTTC. V usage is TRBV7-8 and J usage is TRBJ2-5, with 8 bases lining up with TRBD2. V shed 5 bases and J 5 bases; nucleotides not matched to a gene: 16. Looked up from germline, CDR1 is SGHVS and CDR2 is FQNEAQ. CDR3 length equals 17 residues.

This clone came up a few times. The V gene is TRBV5-8, the J gene TRBJ2-6; D is ambiguous. This CDR3 contains 14 residues. Trimming took 5 bases from V and 0 from J, leaving 6 bases between them. CDR1 SGHTS and CDR2 YDEGEE come from the germline V gene. CDR3 sequence (DNA): TGTGCCAGCAGTGTCCGCTCTGGGGCCAACGTCCTGACTTTC. Translated, it gives CASSVRSGANVLTF.

The J gene is TRBJ2-5, the V gene TRBV4-3, with D possibly being TRBD1 (7 bases). CDR1 and CDR2 from the germline V gene are LGHNA and YSLEER. The CDR3 is 15 amino acids. V was trimmed by 4 bases and J by 2 bases, leaving 14 bases between them. The CDR3 coding sequence is TGCGCCAGCAGCCCCACGCGGGGACAGCAAGAGACCCAGTACTTC. Its translation is CASSPTRGQQETQYF.

This sequence joins TRBV6-5 and TRBJ2-3; D is unclear. Per the germline V gene, CDR1 is MNHEY and CDR2 is SVGAGI. The CDR3 loop spans 11 amino acids. Trimming pared 7 bases from V and 4 bases from J, leaving 6 bases between. CDR3 loop: CASKRSDTQYF. The CDR3 DNA follows: TGTGCCAGCAAAAGGTCAGATACGCAGTATTTT.

The gene calls are TRBV5-1 and TRBJ2-2; maybe TRBD2 (6 bases). Trimming pared 6 bases from V and 6 bases from J, leaving 24 bases between. Germline values: CDR1 SGHRS, CDR2 YFSETQ. The CDR3 contains 17 residues. CDR3 bases: TGCGCCAGCACCCCACGACCCTACGGGAGTAACGCCGGGGAGCTGTTTTTT. The encoded protein is CASTPRPYGSNAGELFF.

This sequence joins TRBV7-9 and TRBJ1-2; no firm D call. Trimming left V 5 bases short and J 4 bases short, with 8 bases between. In germline, CDR1 is SEHNR, CDR2 FQNEAQ (reference sequence). This CDR3 contains 12 residues. The CDR3 coding sequence is TGTGCCAGCAGCCGGGAAATCTATGGCTACACCTTC. It yields the protein CASSREIYGYTF.